This passage covers 8 T cell receptor beta chains from one sample sequenced in a study of blood T cell repertoires in COVID-19. This table comes from immunoSEQ multiplex PCR, and its TCRdb copy is limited to in-frame clones, with some not included. The table includes 270,000 or so clones, roughly 90% detected once. The sample was peripheral blood. The receptors derive from a woman aged 40 to 55 who had recovered from COVID-19.

In its sample, this clone was seen once. The V gene is TRBV5-1, the J gene TRBJ2-7, with D maybe TRBD1 (6 bases). Germline values: CDR1 SGHRS, CDR2 YFSETQ. Trimming removed 5 bases at V and 2 bases at J, with 14 bases between. The CDR3 runs to 14 residues. The CDR3 bases are TGCGCCAGCAGGACCCAGACAGGACCCTACGAGCAGTACTTC. Protein product: CASRTQTGPYEQYF.

This clone occurred a few times. This chain uses TRBV2 with TRBJ1-2; TRBD1 is a possible D gene (6 bases). Trimming pared 1 base from V and 4 bases from J, leaving 10 bases between. The germline V gene encodes CDR1 SNHLY and CDR2 FYNNEI. CDR3 length equals 14 residues. The CDR3 region is CASSEVQGFYGYTF. CDR3 DNA: TGTGCCAGCAGTGAAGTACAGGGATTCTATGGCTACACCTTC.

The genes are TRBV21-1 and TRBJ2-6; TRBD1 reflects the table's D call only, with no check against the DNA. TRBV21-1 is tagged as a pseudogene. The CDR3 length is 16 residues. The CDR3 here is CASSKDRSSGANVLTF. The CDR3 bases are TGTGCCAGCAGCAAAGACAGAAGCTCTGGGGCCAACGTCCTGACTTTC.

This sequence joins TRBV9 and TRBJ1-1; 8 nucleotides line up with TRBD1. Germline lookup yields CDR1 SGDLS and CDR2 YYNGEE. The CDR3 contains 17 residues. V shed 0 bases, J shed 1 base, and the junction held 8 bases outside the gene matches. Written as DNA, the CDR3 is TGTGCCAGCAGCGTAGGTCCGCAAGGACAGGGGAACACTGAAGCTTTCTTT. Its protein product is CASSVGPQGQGNTEAFF.

The rearrangement links TRBV10-1 to TRBJ2-3, with a tentative D call TRBD2 (6 bases). Germline V gene lookup returns CDR1 WNHNN and CDR2 SYGVQD (reference sequence). The V and J ends lost 3 bases and 0 bases respectively, with 7 bases between them. The CDR3 loop spans 14 amino acids. The CDR3, as DNA: TGCGCCAGCAGTGATAGCGGTAGCACAGATACGCAGTATTTT. It is translated as CASSDSGSTDTQYF.

The chain links TRBV7-9 to TRBJ1-5; D call uncertain. The germline CDR1 and CDR2 sequences are SEHNR and FQNEAQ (reference sequence). Deletions cut 5 bases from V and 9 bases from J, with 11 bases between. CDR3 length: 12 amino acids. CDR3 in amino acids: CASSPDTGPQHF. The CDR3 DNA follows: TGTGCCAGCAGCCCTGATACTGGGCCCCAGCATTTT.

The chain carries TRBV6-5 and TRBJ2-2; D may be TRBD1 (6 bases). Germline CDR1 MNHEY, CDR2 SVGAGI. The CDR3 is 13 amino acids. Trimming left V 4 bases short and J 7 bases short, with 10 bases between. In DNA, the CDR3 is TGTGCCAGCAGTTCCCCGGGACACGGGGAGCTGTTTTTT. Its protein is CASSSPGHGELFF.

The chain has TRBV21-1 and TRBJ2-7; the D call of TRBD2 is as the table states it, not checked on the DNA. TRBV21-1 is flagged as a pseudogene. This CDR3 has 16 amino acids. In DNA form, the CDR3 reads TGTGCCAGCAGCGGGACTAGCGGGAGGTTATTTTGCGAGCAGTACTTC. It specifies CASSGTSGRLFCEQYF.